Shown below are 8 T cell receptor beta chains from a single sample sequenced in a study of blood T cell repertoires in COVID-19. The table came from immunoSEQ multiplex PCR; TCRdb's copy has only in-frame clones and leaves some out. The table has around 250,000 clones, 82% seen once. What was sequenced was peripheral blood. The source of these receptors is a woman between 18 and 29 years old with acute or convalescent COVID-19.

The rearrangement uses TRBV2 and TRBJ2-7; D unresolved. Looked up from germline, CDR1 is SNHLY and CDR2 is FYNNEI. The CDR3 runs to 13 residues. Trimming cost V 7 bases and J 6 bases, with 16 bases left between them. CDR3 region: CASIPSQWSEQYF. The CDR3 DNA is TGTGCCAGCATCCCCAGCCAGTGGAGCGAGCAGTACTTC.

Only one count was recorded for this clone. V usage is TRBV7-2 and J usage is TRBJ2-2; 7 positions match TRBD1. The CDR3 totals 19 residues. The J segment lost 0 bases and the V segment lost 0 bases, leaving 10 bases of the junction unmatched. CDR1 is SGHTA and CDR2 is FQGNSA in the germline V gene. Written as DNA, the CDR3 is TGTGCCAGCAGCTTAGCGGACAGGTGGGCCTTATCGAACACCGGGGAGCTGTTTTTT. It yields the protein CASSLADRWALSNTGELFF. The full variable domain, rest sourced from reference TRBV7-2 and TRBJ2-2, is GAGVSQSPSNKVTEKGKDVELRCDPISGHTALYWYRQSLGQGLEFLIYFQGNSAPDKSGLPSDRFSAERTGGSVSTLTIQRTQQEDSAVYLCASSLADRWALSNTGELFFGEGSRLTVL.

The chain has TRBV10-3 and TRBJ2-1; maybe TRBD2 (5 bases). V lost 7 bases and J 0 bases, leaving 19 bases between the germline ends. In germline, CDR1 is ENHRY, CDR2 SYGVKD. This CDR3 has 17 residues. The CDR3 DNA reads TGTGCCATCACATCCCTAAGCGGTAAAAGCTCCTACAATGAGCAGTTCTTC. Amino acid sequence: CAITSLSGKSSYNEQFF.

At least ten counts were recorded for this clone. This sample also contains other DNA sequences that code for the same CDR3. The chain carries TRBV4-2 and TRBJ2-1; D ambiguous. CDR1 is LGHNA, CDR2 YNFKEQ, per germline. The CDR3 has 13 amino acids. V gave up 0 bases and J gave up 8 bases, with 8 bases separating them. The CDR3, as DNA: TGTGCCAGCAGCCAAGAAAGCCGGGATGAGCAGTTCTTC. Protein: CASSQESRDEQFF.

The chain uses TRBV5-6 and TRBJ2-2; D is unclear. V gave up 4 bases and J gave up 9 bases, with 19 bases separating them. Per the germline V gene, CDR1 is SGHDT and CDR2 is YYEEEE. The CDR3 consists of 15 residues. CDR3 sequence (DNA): TGTGCCAGCAGCCCCCATGGCTTGGTCCACCGGGAGCTGTTTTTT. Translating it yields CASSPHGLVHRELFF.

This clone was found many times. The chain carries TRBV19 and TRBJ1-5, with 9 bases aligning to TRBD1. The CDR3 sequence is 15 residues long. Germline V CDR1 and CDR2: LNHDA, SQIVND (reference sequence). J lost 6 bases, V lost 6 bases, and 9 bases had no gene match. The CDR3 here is CASRTTGGPSQPQHF. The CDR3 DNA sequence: TGTGCCAGTAGAACAACAGGGGGCCCGAGTCAGCCCCAGCATTTT.

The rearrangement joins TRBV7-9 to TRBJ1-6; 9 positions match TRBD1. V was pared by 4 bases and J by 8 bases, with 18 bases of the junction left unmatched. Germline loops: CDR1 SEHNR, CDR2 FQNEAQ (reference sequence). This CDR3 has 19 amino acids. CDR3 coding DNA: TGTGCCAGCAGCTATATTGGGGACAGGGACGGAAGCGGCTATTCACCCCTCCACTTT. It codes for CASSYIGDRDGSGYSPLHF.

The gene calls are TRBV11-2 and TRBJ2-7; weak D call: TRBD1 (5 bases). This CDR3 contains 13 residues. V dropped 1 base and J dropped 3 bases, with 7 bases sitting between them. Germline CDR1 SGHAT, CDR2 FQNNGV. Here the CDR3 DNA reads TGTGCCAGCAGCTTAGTAGGACACTACGAGCAGTACTTC. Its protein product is CASSLVGHYEQYF.